This entry lists 27 T cell receptor beta chains sequenced from one sample in a study of PD-L1 blockade in urothelial cancer. Produced via immunoSEQ multiplex PCR; TCRdb's table is partial and in-frame only. The table lists around 51,000 clones, about 86% of them singletons. The sequences come from PBMCs, collected around atezolizumab (anti-PD-L1) treatment. The receptor source for this set is a man aged 55 to 69 with urothelial cancer.

V and J are TRBV5-4 and TRBJ2-7, with a possible D match to TRBD2 (6 bases). The CDR3 consists of 15 residues. V lost 2 bases and J lost 4, with 16 bases in between. Germline V gives CDR1 SGHNT, CDR2 YYREEE (reference sequence). The CDR3 protein is CASSLDPGTPYEQYF. DNA for the CDR3: TGTGCCAGCAGCTTAGATCCAGGGACTCCGTACGAGCAGTACTTC.

The chain recombines TRBV6-1 with TRBJ2-2; D ambiguous. Germline-derived CDR1 and CDR2 are MNHNS and SASEGT. This CDR3 has 12 residues. Deletions cut 4 bases from V and 5 bases from J, with 5 bases between. Here the CDR3 reads CASSVITGELFF. In DNA, the CDR3 is TGTGCCAGCAGTGTAATTACCGGGGAGCTGTTTTTT.

The chain links TRBV10-3 to TRBJ1-5, with D hard to call. The CDR3 contains 14 residues. Looked up from germline, CDR1 is ENHRY and CDR2 is SYGVKD. V lost 4 bases, J lost 3 bases, and 10 bases lay in between. In DNA, the CDR3 is TGTGCCATCAGTGGTGAGGGAAACAATCAGCCCCAGCATTTT. Translating gives CAISGEGNNQPQHF.

Relative to its sample, this clone is medium-sized. The rearrangement links TRBV12-5 to TRBJ1-5, with TRBD1 as a possible D gene (6 bases). Germline CDR1 and CDR2: LGHNT and FRNRAP. The V end was cut by 7 bases, the J end by 6 bases, with 16 bases between. The CDR3 spans 14 residues. CDR3 in DNA: TGTGCTAGTGCCCCGTCGGGGGGCGGTCAGCCCCAGCATTTT. It yields the protein CASAPSGGGQPQHF.

The chain links TRBV6-1 to TRBJ1-2; 10 nucleotides line up with TRBD1. The junction had 3 bases not matched to a gene; V was cut back by 0 bases and J by 2 bases. Per germline, CDR1 MNHNS and CDR2 SASEGT. The CDR3 extends over 16 amino acids. The CDR3 nucleotides are TGTGCCAGCAGTGAAGCTCTGGGACAGGGGAACTATGGCTACACCTTC. The encoded protein is CASSEALGQGNYGYTF.

The genes are TRBV27 and TRBJ1-5; no definite D call. CDR1 is MNHEY and CDR2 is SMNVEV in the germline V gene (reference sequence). The CDR3 sequence is 15 residues long. Trimming shortened V by 2 bases and J by 0 bases, and 8 bases separated the two germline ends. This chain's CDR3 is CASSLVAYSNQPQHF. DNA of the CDR3: TGTGCCAGCAGTTTAGTAGCTTATAGCAATCAGCCCCAGCATTTT.

The gene calls are TRBV4-3 and TRBJ2-6, with D possibly TRBD2 on 6 matching bases. The CDR3 sequence is 16 residues long. Germline V gene sequence: CDR1 LGHNA, CDR2 YSLEER. V lost 0 bases, J lost 2 bases, and 8 bases lay in between. Here the CDR3 reads CASSQEEGAGANVLTF. The CDR3 nucleotides read TGCGCCAGCAGCCAAGAGGAGGGCGCTGGGGCCAACGTCCTGACTTTC.

V and J are TRBV6-5 and TRBJ1-2; D gene unclear. CDR3 length: 11 amino acids. Trimming pared 6 bases from V and 8 bases from J, leaving 10 bases between. CDR1 is MNHEY and CDR2 is SVGAGI in the germline V gene. CDR3 nucleotides: TGTGCCAGCAGACGGGATGGCGGCTACACCTTC. Translated: CASRRDGGYTF.

This chain uses TRBV7-9 with TRBJ2-3, with D possibly being TRBD2 (6 bases). The length of the CDR3 is 16 residues. Deletions cut 2 bases from V and 0 bases from J, with 12 bases between. CDR1 is SEHNR and CDR2 is FQNEAQ in the germline V gene (reference sequence). The CDR3 DNA reads as TGTGCCAGCAGCTTAAGGCCAGGGACTAGCACAGATACGCAGTATTTT. Translating gives CASSLRPGTSTDTQYF.

This chain connects TRBV7-3 to TRBJ2-1, with 12 positions matching TRBD2. Germline CDR1 reads SGHTA; CDR2 reads FQGTGA. V trimming: 3 bases; J trimming: 14 bases; junction bases outside the gene matches: 5. The length of the CDR3 is 13 residues. In nucleotides, the CDR3 is TGTGCCAGCAGCTTTTCTAGCGGGAGGGCCAAGTTCTTC. It yields the protein CASSFSSGRAKFF.

The chain joins TRBV11-2 to TRBJ2-2, with TRBD2 matching 9 bases. Germline CDR1 reads SGHAT; CDR2 reads FQNNGV. V lost 1 base to trimming and J lost 0 bases; unmatched junction nucleotides: 6. This CDR3 region has 18 residues. DNA of the CDR3: TGTGCCAGCAGCTTAGGGCGGGGGGGGTTCGCGAACACCGGGGAGCTGTTTTTT. Amino acids: CASSLGRGGFANTGELFF.

The V gene is TRBV10-3, the J gene TRBJ2-3; D perhaps matches TRBD2 (6 bases). The CDR3 spans 15 residues. Trimming removed 11 bases at V and 1 base at J, with 19 bases between. Germline CDR1 ENHRY, CDR2 SYGVKD. The CDR3, as DNA: TGTGCCTCCCGACCGATGGAGGGTGGCACAGATACGCAGTATTTT. Translated: CASRPMEGGTDTQYF.

This clone was counted many times. This chain connects TRBV11-3 to TRBJ1-1; 10 bases are a match to TRBD1. The CDR3 covers 15 residues. V was pared by 5 bases and J by 6 bases, with 9 bases of the junction left unmatched. The V gene's germline CDR1 is SGHNT and CDR2 YENEEA. The CDR3 nucleotides read TGTGCCAGCAGCATAAGACAGGGGGCGGAAGCTGAAGCTTTCTTT. Its protein product is CASSIRQGAEAEAFF.

The sample holds a few counts of this clone. CDR3 nucleotide sequence: TGTGCCAGCAGCTCTCAGGGGGTTTGGACAGATACGCAGTATTTT. This codes for CASSSQGVWTDTQYF. The gene calls are TRBV7-8 and TRBJ2-3; TRBD1 agrees at 7 bases. CDR1 and CDR2 (germline): SGHVS, FQNEAQ. The J segment lost 3 bases and the V segment lost 4 bases, leaving 7 bases of the junction unmatched. CDR3 size: 15 residues.

The chain combines TRBV10-3 with TRBJ2-3; maybe TRBD2 (6 bases). This CDR3 has 16 amino acids. Trimming took off 2 bases at V and 4 bases at J, with 16 bases between the two ends. Germline assignment: CDR1 ENHRY and CDR2 SYGVKD. CDR3: CAISEIGGAPADTQYF. Here the CDR3 DNA reads TGTGCCATCAGTGAGATTGGAGGGGCGCCCGCAGATACGCAGTATTTT.

The V and J genes are TRBV4-2 and TRBJ1-2, with D tentatively TRBD1 (6 bases). The CDR3 covers 15 residues. Trimming left V 1 base short and J 2 bases short, with 11 bases between. The germline gives CDR1 LGHNA, CDR2 YNFKEQ. CDR3 amino acids: CASSQGPGANYGYTF. The CDR3 DNA is TGTGCCAGCAGCCAAGGTCCAGGGGCCAACTATGGCTACACCTTC.

This clone was picked up one time. The rearrangement joins TRBV28 to TRBJ2-1; no clear D. Between the trimmed V and J ends, which lost 3 bases and 7 bases, there was a span of 4 bases. The germline gives CDR1 MDHEN, CDR2 SYDVKM. This CDR3 contains 11 residues. CDR3 nucleotides: TGTGCCAGCAGTTTTGAGAATGAGCAGTTCTTC. Its protein product is CASSFENEQFF.

The chain has TRBV5-1 and TRBJ2-7, with 9 positions matching TRBD1. This CDR3 has 13 residues. After removal of 8 bases from V and 4 bases from J, the junction contained 7 bases not matched to a gene. CDR1 is SGHRS, CDR2 YFSETQ, per germline. CDR3: CASAGTGLYEQYF. The CDR3 coding sequence is TGCGCCAGTGCCGGGACAGGGTTATACGAGCAGTACTTC.

This clone was observed once. The V and J genes are TRBV28 and TRBJ2-7; 9 bases agree with TRBD1. Germline V gene sequence: CDR1 MDHEN, CDR2 SYDVKM. This CDR3 region has 14 residues. V was clipped by 5 bases and J by 4 bases; unmatched bases: 6. The CDR3 DNA reads as TGTGCCAGCAGTAAAGACAGGGGGGTGTACGAGCAGTACTTC. Encoded protein: CASSKDRGVYEQYF.

V is TRBV6-5 and J is TRBJ2-3; 11 bases line up with TRBD2. Germline lookup yields CDR1 MNHEY and CDR2 SVGAGI. The CDR3 has 14 amino acids. The V gene end was trimmed by 7 bases and the J gene end by 4 bases; junction bases not matched to a gene: 4. The CDR3 here is CASKTSGTSDTQYF. CDR3 in DNA: TGTGCCAGCAAGACTAGCGGGACATCAGATACGCAGTATTTT.

The chain is built from TRBV27 and TRBJ2-2; 8 positions match TRBD1. The CDR3 has 15 residues. The V gene's germline CDR1 is MNHEY and CDR2 SMNVEV (reference sequence). With V trimmed by 10 bases and J by 1 base, 8 bases remained unmatched. The chain's CDR3 is CAISRTGWNTGELFF. CDR3 nucleotides: TGTGCCATTAGCCGGACAGGGTGGAACACCGGGGAGCTGTTTTTT.

The chain joins TRBV6-1 to TRBJ1-6; D gene uncertain. The ends were cut back, 2 bases at V and 0 bases at J, with 2 bases in the middle. CDR1 MNHNS and CDR2 SASEGT come from the germline V gene. This CDR3 contains 14 residues. The CDR3 nucleotides are TGTGCCAGCAGTGAACACTCCTATAATTCACCCCTCCACTTT. Protein product: CASSEHSYNSPLHF.

The CDR3, as DNA: TGTGCCAGCAGCCGGGACTTTAGCGGTGATGCTCACAATGAGCAGTTCTTC. Encoded protein: CASSRDFSGDAHNEQFF. This rearrangement joins TRBV7-8 to TRBJ2-1, with D perhaps TRBD2 (6 bases). V lost 5 bases and J 5 bases, leaving 22 bases between the germline ends. There are 17 residues in the CDR3. Germline V gene lookup returns CDR1 SGHVS and CDR2 FQNEAQ.

CDR3 in amino acids: CASRHWGTSAYEQYF. The CDR3 nucleotides are TGTGCCAGCAGGCACTGGGGGACTAGCGCTTACGAGCAGTACTTC. The chain recombines TRBV11-2 with TRBJ2-7; 10 bases map to TRBD2. The CDR3 loop spans 15 amino acids. Germline CDR1 and CDR2: SGHAT and FQNNGV. Unmatched junction bases numbered 9, after V lost 6 bases and J lost 4 bases.

For this clone: The same CDR3 arises from other DNA sequences in this sample as well. For the CDR3, the DNA is TGTGCCAGCTCACCACCGACTAGCGGGGGGAGGAATGAGCAGTTCTTC. It is translated as CASSPPTSGGRNEQFF. The rearrangement uses TRBV18 and TRBJ2-1; 13 positions agree with TRBD2. The CDR3 consists of 16 residues. V was pared by 0 bases and J by 7 bases, with 3 bases of the junction left unmatched. Germline CDR1 reads KGHSH; CDR2 reads LQKENI.

The chain is built from TRBV7-3 and TRBJ2-5, with TRBD1 matching 7 bases. CDR3 length equals 15 residues. Germline-derived CDR1 and CDR2 are SGHTA and FQGTGA. V dropped 3 bases and J dropped 5; count of bases not matched to a gene: 9. CDR3 nucleotides: TGTGCCAGCAGCTTGTTAGGGCAGGGGGTTGAGACCCAGTACTTC. Residues: CASSLLGQGVETQYF.

The gene calls are TRBV12-5 and TRBJ1-1, with TRBD1 matching 8 bases. The CDR3 sequence is 13 residues long. V shed 7 bases and J 5 bases; nucleotides not matched to a gene: 6. CDR1 and CDR2 from the germline V gene are LGHNT and FRNRAP. As DNA, the CDR3 is TGTGCTAGTGCCGACAGGGGCGGTACTGAAGCTTTCTTT. Its protein is CASADRGGTEAFF.